This is a list of T cell receptor beta chains from one sample in a study of cytomegalovirus exposure and HLA in healthy donors. Using immunoSEQ multiplex PCR, the repertoire was profiled, and TCRdb retains in-frame clones only, with some absent. The sample holds more than 150,000 clones, around 83% seen once. Input material: PBMCs. The source is a girl aged 2 to 9 in good health and CMV-seropositive. The CDR3 runs from the conserved cysteine through the conserved F or W. D genes are given only for firm matches. Part of the rows lack a size; the others show once, few, many or a class for expanded clones.

D gene	CDR3 length	J gene	clone size	V gene	CDR3 DNA	CDR3 protein
NA	13	TRBJ2-5	NA	TRBV29-1	TGCAGCGTTGTCGGCACAGGGCAAGAGACCCAGTACTTC	CSVVGTGQETQYF
TRBD1	14	TRBJ2-7	NA	TRBV13	TGTGCCAGCAGACGACAGGGAAGAACCTCCGAGCAGTACTTC	CASRRQGRTSEQYF
NA	14	TRBJ1-3	NA	TRBV30	TGTGCCTGGAATGGGGGGGGCATTGGAAACACCATATATTTT	CAWNGGGIGNTIYF
NA	13	TRBJ2-1	NA	TRBV19	TGTGCCACCGGGCCCGGGAGTGCAGATGAGCAGTTCTTC	CATGPGSADEQFF
NA	13	TRBJ1-2	NA	TRBV7-8	TGTGCCAGCAGCCGGGACACCAACTATGGCTACACCTTC	CASSRDTNYGYTF
TRBD2	14	TRBJ2-7	NA	TRBV18	TGTGCCAGCTCACCACCGACTAGCGTCTACGAGCAGTACTTC	CASSPPTSVYEQYF
TRBD1	16	TRBJ1-4	NA	TRBV9	TGTGCCAGCAGCGTAGCGGACAGGGCTTTGGATGAAAAACTGTTTTTT	CASSVADRALDEKLFF
NA	14	TRBJ2-7	NA	TRBV12-5	TGTGCTAGTGGTCCGAAATTAGTAGACTACGAGCAGTACTTC	CASGPKLVDYEQYF
TRBD1	14	TRBJ1-2	NA	TRBV2	TGTGCCAGCAGTGGGACAGGGGGTCCAAATGGCTACACCTTC	CASSGTGGPNGYTF
NA	15	TRBJ1-3	NA	TRBV18	TGTGCCAGCTCCTACTCGATCCAACGCGGAAACACCATATATTTT	CASSYSIQRGNTIYF
TRBD1	14	TRBJ1-2	once	TRBV10-2	TGCGCCAGCAGTGAGCGACAGGGGTTCGGTGGCTACACCTTC	CASSERQGFGGYTF